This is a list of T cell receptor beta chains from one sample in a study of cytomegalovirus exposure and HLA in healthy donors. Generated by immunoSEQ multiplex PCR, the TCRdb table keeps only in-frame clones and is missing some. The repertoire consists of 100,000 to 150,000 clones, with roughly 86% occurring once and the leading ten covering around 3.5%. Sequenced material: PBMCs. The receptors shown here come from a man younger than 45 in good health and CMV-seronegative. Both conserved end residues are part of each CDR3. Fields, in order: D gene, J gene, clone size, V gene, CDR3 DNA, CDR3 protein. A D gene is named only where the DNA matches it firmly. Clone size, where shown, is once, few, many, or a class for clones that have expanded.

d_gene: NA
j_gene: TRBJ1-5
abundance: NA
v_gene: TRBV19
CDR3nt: TGTGCCAGTAGTATAACGGGACAAACCGATCAGCCCCAGCATTTT
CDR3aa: CASSITGQTDQPQHF

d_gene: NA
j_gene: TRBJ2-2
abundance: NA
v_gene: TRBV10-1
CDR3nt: TGCGCCAGCAGTGTTGGGAGGAACACCGGGGAGCTGTTTTTT
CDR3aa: CASSVGRNTGELFF

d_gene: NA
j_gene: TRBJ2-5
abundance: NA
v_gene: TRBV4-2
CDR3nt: TGTGCCAGCAGCCATGGTTCGCCGGGGGAAGAGACCCAGTACTTC
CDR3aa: CASSHGSPGEETQYF

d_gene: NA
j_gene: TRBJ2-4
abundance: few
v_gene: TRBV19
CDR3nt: TGTGCCAGTAGTATAGAGGGCAGTAAGTACTTC
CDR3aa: CASSIEGSKYF

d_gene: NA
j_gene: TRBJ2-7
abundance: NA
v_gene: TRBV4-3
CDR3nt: TGCGCCAGCAGTATGGGTACAGGACCCTACGAGCAGTACTTC
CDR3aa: CASSMGTGPYEQYF

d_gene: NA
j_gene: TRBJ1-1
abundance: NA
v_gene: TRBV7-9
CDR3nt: TGTGCCAGCAGCTTATTAATAGGAGAGGGCACTGAAGCTTTCTTT
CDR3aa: CASSLLIGEGTEAFF

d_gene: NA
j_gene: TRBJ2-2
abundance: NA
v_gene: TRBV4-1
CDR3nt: TGCGCCAGCAGGGAGGGTGGTCGTAGCACCGGGGAGCTGTTTTTT
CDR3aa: CASREGGRSTGELFF

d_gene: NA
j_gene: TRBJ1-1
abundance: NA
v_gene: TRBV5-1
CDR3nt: TGCGCCAGCAGCTCGACACCGAACACTGAAGCTTTCTTT
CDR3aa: CASSSTPNTEAFF

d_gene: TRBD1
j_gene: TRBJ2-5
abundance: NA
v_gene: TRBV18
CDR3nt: TGTGCCAGCTCACCTCGGGACAGCTACCAAGAGACCCAGTACTTC
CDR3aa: CASSPRDSYQETQYF

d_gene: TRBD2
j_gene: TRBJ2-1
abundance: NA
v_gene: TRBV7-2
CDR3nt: TGTGCCAGCAGCCCGCGGGCGACTAGCGGGCCTTACAATGAGCAGTTCTTC
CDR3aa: CASSPRATSGPYNEQFF

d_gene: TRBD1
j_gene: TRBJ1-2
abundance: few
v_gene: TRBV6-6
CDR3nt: TGTGCCAGCAAGCTATCGGGACAGGCTAACTATGGCTACACCTTC
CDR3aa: CASKLSGQANYGYTF

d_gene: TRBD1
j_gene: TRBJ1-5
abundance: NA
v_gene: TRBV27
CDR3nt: TGTGCCAGCAGTTTATTCACAGGGGCCGGTCAACCCCAGCATTTT
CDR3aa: CASSLFTGAGQPQHF

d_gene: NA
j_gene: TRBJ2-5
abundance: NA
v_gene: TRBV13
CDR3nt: TGTGCCAGCAGCCCCAAGTGGACTAGAGGGGGGACCCAGTACTTC
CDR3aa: CASSPKWTRGGTQYF

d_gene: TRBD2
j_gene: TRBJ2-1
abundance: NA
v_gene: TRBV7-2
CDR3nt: TGTGCCAGCAGCCTCACGGGGGGGATAGGGAATGAGCAGTTCTTC
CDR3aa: CASSLTGGIGNEQFF

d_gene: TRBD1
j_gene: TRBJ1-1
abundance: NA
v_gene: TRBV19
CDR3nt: TGTGCCAGTAGCCCGGACAGGGTTACTGAAGCTTTCTTT
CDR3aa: CASSPDRVTEAFF

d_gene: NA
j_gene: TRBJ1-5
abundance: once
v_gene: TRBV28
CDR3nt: TGTGCCAGCAGTTTAGGGGGAGGGGTACAGCCCCAGCATTTT
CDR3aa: CASSLGGGVQPQHF

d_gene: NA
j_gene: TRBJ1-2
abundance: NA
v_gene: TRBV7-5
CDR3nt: NA
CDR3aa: CARSLVAGGTYGYTF

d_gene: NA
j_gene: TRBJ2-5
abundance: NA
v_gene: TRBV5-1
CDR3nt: TGCGCCAGCAGCTTTGGCTCTGCTCAGGAGACCCAGTACTTC
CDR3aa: CASSFGSAQETQYF

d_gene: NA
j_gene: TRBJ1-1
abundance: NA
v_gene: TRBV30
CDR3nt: TGTGCCTGGAGTGTAACCGAACAAGTCACTGAAGCTTTCTTT
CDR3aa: CAWSVTEQVTEAFF

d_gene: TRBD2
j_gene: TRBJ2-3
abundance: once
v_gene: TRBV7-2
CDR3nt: TGTGCCAGCAGCTTAGAGATAGCGGGGGGGGCGCAGTATTTT
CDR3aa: CASSLEIAGGAQYF

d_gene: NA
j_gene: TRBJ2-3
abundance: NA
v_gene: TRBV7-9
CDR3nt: TGTGCCAGCAGCCTCACAGATACGCAGTATTTT
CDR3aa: CASSLTDTQYF

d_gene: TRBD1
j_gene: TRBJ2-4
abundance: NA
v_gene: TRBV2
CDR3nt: TGTGCCAGCAGTTTCCTGGACAGGGTCCCCATTCAGTACTTC
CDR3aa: CASSFLDRVPIQYF

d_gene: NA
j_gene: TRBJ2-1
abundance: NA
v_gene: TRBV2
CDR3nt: TGTGCCAGCAGCCGCCCCTCAGTAAATGAGCAGTTCTTC
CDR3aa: CASSRPSVNEQFF

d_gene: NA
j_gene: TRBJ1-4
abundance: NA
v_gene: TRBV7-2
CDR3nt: TGTGCCAGCAGCTTAGTGGTGGGGGGAAAACTGTTTTTT
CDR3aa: CASSLVVGGKLFF

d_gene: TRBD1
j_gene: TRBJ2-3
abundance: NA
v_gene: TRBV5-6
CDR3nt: TGTGCCAGCAGCTTGTGGCTGGGGACAGGGTCTTTTCCAGATACGCAGTATTTT
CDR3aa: CASSLWLGTGSFPDTQYF

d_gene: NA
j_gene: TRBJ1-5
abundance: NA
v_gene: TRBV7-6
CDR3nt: TGTGCCAGCAGCCCCACAGGGAGCAATCAGCCCCAGCATTTT
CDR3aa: CASSPTGSNQPQHF

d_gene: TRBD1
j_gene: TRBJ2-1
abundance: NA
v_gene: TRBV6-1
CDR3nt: TGTGCCAGCAGTGGTCGACAGGGCCTGAACAATGAGCAGTTCTTC
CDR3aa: CASSGRQGLNNEQFF

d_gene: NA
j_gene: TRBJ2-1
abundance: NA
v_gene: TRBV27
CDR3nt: TGTGCCAGCAGTTTAAGAGGCAGCTACAATGAGCAGTTCTTC
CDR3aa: CASSLRGSYNEQFF

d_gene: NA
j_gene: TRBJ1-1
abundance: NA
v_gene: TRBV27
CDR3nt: TGTGCCAGCAGTCCAAAGGACAGAGAGAACACTGAAGCTTTCTTT
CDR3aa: CASSPKDRENTEAFF

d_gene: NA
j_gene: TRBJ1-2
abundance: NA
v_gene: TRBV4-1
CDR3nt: TGCGCCAGCAGCCAAGATAGCTTTGGGAGGCGGGGGATCTGGTATGGCTACACCTTC
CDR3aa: CASSQDSFGRRGIWYGYTF

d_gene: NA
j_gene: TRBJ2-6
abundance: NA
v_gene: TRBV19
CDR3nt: TGTGCCAGTACTCCGAGGCCACAGGGATCCGCTCCCTCTGGGGCCAACGTCCTGACTTTC
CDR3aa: CASTPRPQGSAPSGANVLTF

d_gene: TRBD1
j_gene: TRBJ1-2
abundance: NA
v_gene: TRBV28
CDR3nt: TGTGCCAGCAGCCGAGACAGGGAAGTGAGCTATGGCTACACCTTC
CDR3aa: CASSRDREVSYGYTF

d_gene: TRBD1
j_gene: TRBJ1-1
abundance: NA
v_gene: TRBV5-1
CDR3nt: TGCGCCAGCAGCGCCCCTCAGGGGGCGATTAACACTGAAGCTTTCTTT
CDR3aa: CASSAPQGAINTEAFF